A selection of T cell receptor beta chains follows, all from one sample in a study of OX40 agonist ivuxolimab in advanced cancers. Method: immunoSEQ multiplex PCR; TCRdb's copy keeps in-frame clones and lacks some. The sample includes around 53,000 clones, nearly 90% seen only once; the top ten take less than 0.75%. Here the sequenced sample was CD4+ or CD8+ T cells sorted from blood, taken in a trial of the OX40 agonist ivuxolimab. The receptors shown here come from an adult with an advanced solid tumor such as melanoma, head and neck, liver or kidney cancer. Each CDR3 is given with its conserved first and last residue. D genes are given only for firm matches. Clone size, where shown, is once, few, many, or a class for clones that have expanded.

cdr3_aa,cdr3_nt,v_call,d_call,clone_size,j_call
CASSSGETQYF,TGTGCCAGCAGCTCCGGGGAGACCCAGTACTTC,TRBV7-6,-,-,TRBJ2-5
CASSESPVVSSYEQYF,TGTGCCAGCAGCGAATCCCCCGTGGTGAGCTCCTACGAGCAGTACTTC,TRBV6-1,-,once,TRBJ2-7
CASGYGFYEQYF,TGTGCCAGCGGTTACGGGTTTTACGAGCAGTACTTC,TRBV28,-,-,TRBJ2-7
CASSLNPPEAFF,TGTGCCAGCAGCTTAAACCCGCCTGAAGCTTTCTTT,TRBV7-9,-,-,TRBJ1-1
CASSPLGLAGSYEQYF,TGTGCCAGCAGCCCCCTGGGACTAGCGGGATCCTACGAGCAGTACTTC,TRBV14,TRBD2,-,TRBJ2-7
CAWSSGLAGRSSYNEQFF,TGTGCCTGGAGTTCAGGACTAGCGGGCAGGAGCTCCTACAATGAGCAGTTCTTC,TRBV30,TRBD2,-,TRBJ2-1
CASGGGPSTDTQYF,TGTGCCAGCGGTGGGGGACCAAGCACAGATACGCAGTATTTT,TRBV28,-,-,TRBJ2-3
CATGQGAEEQYF,TGTGCCACGGGACAGGGGGCGGAAGAGCAGTACTTC,TRBV10-3,TRBD1,-,TRBJ2-7
CASSEDGGSTDTQYF,TGTGCCAGCAGTGAAGACGGGGGTAGCACAGATACGCAGTATTTT,TRBV2,-,-,TRBJ2-3
CASSLSGHLTDTQYF,TGTGCCAGCAGCTTATCGGGACACCTCACAGATACGCAGTATTTT,TRBV11-3,-,few,TRBJ2-3
CASSFGGARAYEQYF,TGTGCCAGCAGCTTTGGAGGGGCTCGTGCCTACGAGCAGTACTTC,TRBV5-6,-,-,TRBJ2-7
CASKRAAAGANVLTF,TGTGCCAGCAAGAGGGCCGCGGCGGGGGCCAACGTCCTGACTTTC,TRBV7-9,-,-,TRBJ2-6
CAWSEGPGQQFF,TGTGCCTGGAGTGAAGGACCCGGACAGCAGTTCTTC,TRBV30,-,-,TRBJ2-1
CASSQNLNTEAFF,TGTGCCAGCAGCCAGAATCTGAACACTGAAGCTTTCTTT,TRBV5-5,-,-,TRBJ1-1
CASSSLFQGYTEAFF,TGTGCCAGCAGCTCCCTTTTTCAGGGGTACACTGAAGCTTTCTTT,TRBV7-2,-,-,TRBJ1-1
CASAQPLAEEYEQYF,TGTGCCAGCGCCCAACCTCTAGCGGAGGAATACGAGCAGTACTTC,TRBV21-1,-,-,TRBJ2-7
CAWSASADSPLHF,TGTGCCTGGAGTGCGTCGGCCGATTCACCCCTCCACTTT,TRBV30,-,-,TRBJ1-6
CASSFWDRPGTEAFF,TGTGCCAGCAGCTTCTGGGACAGACCGGGGACTGAAGCTTTCTTT,TRBV7-9,TRBD1,once,TRBJ1-1
CASSLATSGSYEQYF,TGTGCCAGCAGCTTAGCGACTAGCGGCTCCTACGAGCAGTACTTC,TRBV7-6,TRBD2,-,TRBJ2-7
CASSPMGLAGYNEQFF,TGTGCCAGCAGCCCCATGGGACTAGCGGGTTACAATGAGCAGTTCTTC,TRBV9,TRBD2,-,TRBJ2-1
CSVGSGMETQYF,TGCAGCGTTGGGTCGGGGATGGAGACCCAGTACTTC,TRBV29-1,-,-,TRBJ2-5
CASSFGAGDFGEQFF,TGCGCCAGCAGCTTCGGAGCGGGAGATTTCGGTGAGCAGTTCTTC,TRBV5-1,TRBD2,-,TRBJ2-1
CAWTGVSTEAFF,TGTGCCTGGACGGGCGTGAGCACTGAAGCTTTCTTT,TRBV30,-,once,TRBJ1-1
CASSTTSGRIGTGELFF,TGTGCCAGTAGTACGACTAGCGGGAGGATTGGGACCGGGGAGCTGTTTTTT,TRBV19,TRBD2,-,TRBJ2-2
CASSSLKISYNEQFF,TGCGCCAGCAGCTCCCTTAAGATCTCCTACAATGAGCAGTTCTTC,TRBV5-1,-,-,TRBJ2-1
CASTRTGLTLHF,TGTGCCAGCACCAGGACAGGGTTGACCCTCCACTTT,TRBV25-1,TRBD1,few,TRBJ1-6
CASRPEYTGELFF,TGTGCCAGCCGTCCGGAATACACCGGGGAGCTGTTTTTT,TRBV9,-,-,TRBJ2-2
CASSLAVGMEQYF,TGTGCCAGCAGCCTAGCGGTGGGTATGGAGCAGTACTTC,TRBV11-2,TRBD2,once,TRBJ2-7
CASSRIGGFVETQYF,TGTGCCAGCTCACGTATAGGGGGATTTGTGGAGACCCAGTACTTC,TRBV18,-,-,TRBJ2-5
CASSLDGDSGQPQHF,TGCGCCAGCAGCTTGGATGGGGACTCTGGACAGCCCCAGCATTTT,TRBV5-1,-,-,TRBJ1-5
CASSFGTGRFGELFF,TGCGCCAGCAGCTTTGGGACTGGTCGCTTCGGGGAGCTGTTTTTT,TRBV5-1,-,-,TRBJ2-2
CASSLELTSPPSTDTQYF,TGTGCTAGCAGCTTAGAGTTAACTAGCCCCCCAAGCACAGATACGCAGTATTTT,TRBV7-7,-,-,TRBJ2-3
CASSQDGVETQYF,TGCGCCAGCAGCCAAGATGGAGTGGAGACCCAGTACTTC,TRBV4-1,-,-,TRBJ2-5
CAISKDRGNQPQHF,TGTGCCATCAGCAAAGACAGGGGCAATCAGCCCCAGCATTTT,TRBV10-3,TRBD1,-,TRBJ1-5
CASSFRVTGELFF,TGTGCCAGCAGCTTCAGGGTAACCGGGGAGCTGTTTTTT,TRBV7-9,-,-,TRBJ2-2
CASSFVGGVNTEAFF,TGCGCCAGCAGCTTTGTAGGGGGCGTGAACACTGAAGCTTTCTTT,TRBV5-1,TRBD1,-,TRBJ1-1
CASSTVIGTGLTNYGYTF,TGTGCCAGTAGTACAGTAATCGGGACAGGTTTGACTAACTATGGCTACACCTTC,TRBV19,TRBD1,-,TRBJ1-2
CASSPSPDSLSYEQYF,TGCGCCAGCAGCCCTTCACCAGACAGCCTATCCTACGAGCAGTACTTC,TRBV5-1,-,-,TRBJ2-7
CASRRDRVLYEQYF,TGTGCCAGCAGGCGCGACAGGGTTCTCTACGAGCAGTACTTC,TRBV6-6,TRBD1,-,TRBJ2-7
CATSSFLAGERAEQFF,TGTGCCACCAGCTCCTTCTTAGCGGGAGAGAGAGCTGAGCAGTTCTTC,TRBV15,TRBD2,-,TRBJ2-1
CASSLGLAGIQETQYF,TGTGCCAGCAGCTTGGGACTAGCCGGAATTCAAGAGACCCAGTACTTC,TRBV5-4,TRBD2,once,TRBJ2-5
CASSERANYGYTF,TGCGCCAGCAGTGAACGGGCTAACTATGGCTACACCTTC,TRBV10-1,-,-,TRBJ1-2
CASRLAGGRNEQFF,TGTGCCAGCCGTTTAGCGGGAGGCCGGAATGAGCAGTTCTTC,TRBV19,TRBD2,-,TRBJ2-1
CASSIDQEYGNQPQHF,TGTGCCAGTAGTATAGATCAAGAATACGGCAATCAGCCCCAGCATTTT,TRBV19,-,few,TRBJ1-5
CASSLVARVGEQYF,TGTGCCAGCAGCTTAGTGGCACGGGTCGGCGAGCAGTACTTC,TRBV11-3,-,-,TRBJ2-7
CASSYSLFGATQYF,TGTGCCAGCAGTTACTCCCTATTTGGGGCTACGCAGTATTTT,TRBV6-5,-,-,TRBJ2-3
CASSLQGARDEKLFF,TGCGCCAGCAGCTTACAGGGGGCCCGGGATGAAAAACTGTTTTTT,TRBV5-1,TRBD1,-,TRBJ1-4
CASSQSCSGANVLTF,TGCGCCAGCAGTCAATCGTGCTCTGGGGCCAACGTCCTGACTTTC,TRBV23-1,-,-,TRBJ2-6
CASSLRWRSYGNQPQHF,TGTGCCAGCAGTTTACGGTGGCGATCGTATGGCAATCAGCCCCAGCATTTT,TRBV27,-,-,TRBJ1-5
CASSPLGQGFDEQFF,TGTGCCAGCTCACCACTGGGACAGGGGTTTGATGAGCAGTTCTTC,TRBV18,TRBD1,-,TRBJ2-1